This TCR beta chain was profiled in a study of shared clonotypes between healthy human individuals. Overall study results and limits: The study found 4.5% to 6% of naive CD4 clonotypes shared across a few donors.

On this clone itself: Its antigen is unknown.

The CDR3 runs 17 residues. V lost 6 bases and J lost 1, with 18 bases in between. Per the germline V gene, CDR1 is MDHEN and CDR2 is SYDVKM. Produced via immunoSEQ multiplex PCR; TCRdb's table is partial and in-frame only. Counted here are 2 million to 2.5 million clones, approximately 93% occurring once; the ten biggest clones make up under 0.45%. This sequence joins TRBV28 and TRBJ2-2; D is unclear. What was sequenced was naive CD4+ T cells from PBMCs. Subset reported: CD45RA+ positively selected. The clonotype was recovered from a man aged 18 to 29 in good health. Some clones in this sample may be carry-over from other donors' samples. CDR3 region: CASSPGVGALNTGELFF. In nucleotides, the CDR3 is TGTGCCAGCAGCCCCGGTGTCGGAGCCCTGAACACCGGGGAGCTGTTTTTT.